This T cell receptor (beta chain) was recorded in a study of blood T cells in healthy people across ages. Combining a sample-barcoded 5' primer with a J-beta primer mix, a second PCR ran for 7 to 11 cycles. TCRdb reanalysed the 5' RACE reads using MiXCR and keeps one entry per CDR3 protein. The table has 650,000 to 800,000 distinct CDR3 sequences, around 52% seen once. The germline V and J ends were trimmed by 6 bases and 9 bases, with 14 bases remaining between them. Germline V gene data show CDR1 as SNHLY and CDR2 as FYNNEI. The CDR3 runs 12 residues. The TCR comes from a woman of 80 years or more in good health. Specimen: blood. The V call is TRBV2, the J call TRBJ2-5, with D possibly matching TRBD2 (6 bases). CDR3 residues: CASSGTYRAQYF. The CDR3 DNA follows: TGTGCCAGCAGCGGGACTTATAGGGCCCAGTACTTC.